The 17 T cell receptor beta chains presented below share a single source sample, sequenced in a study of CD8+ T cells in alopecia areata (dated by TCRdb to the late 2010s). Library preparation was by the immunoSEQ multiplex PCR assay. RNA was extracted from all samples and reverse transcribed into cDNA as template for TCR sequencing. The table was pulled from immuneACCESS by TCRdb, which kept in-frame rearrangements only. Such tables lose some clones; where checked, under half of the loss comes from unresolved V genes, and the rest has no known cause. Within this sample are about 210,000 clones, with 64% of them counted one time only. The top ten clones comprise roughly 4.2% of the sample. The time point label, read with the paper, signifies: approximately 4 weeks on oral tofacitinib. The intended sense of this specimen's treatment or condition label: oral pan-JAK inhibitor, 5-10 mg twice daily.

The specimen was CD4+ T cells sorted from blood, collected at week 4, from a patient treated with tofacitinib. The receptors derive from a human donor with alopecia areata.

The chain combines TRBV18 with TRBJ2-5, with D possibly TRBD1 on 5 matching bases. This CDR3 is 13 amino acids long. In germline, CDR1 is KGHSH, CDR2 LQKENI. Trimming removed 6 bases from V and 2 bases from J, with 10 bases in between. CDR3 DNA: TGTGCCAGCTCCATACAGGTTCAAGAGACCCAGTACTTC. The encoded protein is CASSIQVQETQYF.

About this clone: Germline and junction disagree at one end, which may indicate a read error. The rearrangement links TRBV7-7 to TRBJ2-2; TRBD2 matches 7 bases. The CDR3 spans 16 residues. CDR1 and CDR2 from the germline V gene are SSHAT and FNYEAQ (reference sequence). The DNA of the CDR3 is TGTGCTAGCAGCTCCGGGAGGCTTGTCAACACCGGGGAGCTGTTTTTT. Its protein product is CASSSGRLVNTGELFF.

The gene calls are TRBV27 and TRBJ1-1; weak D call: TRBD1 (5 bases). This CDR3 spans 13 amino acids. Germline CDR1 is MNHEY and CDR2 is SMNVEV (reference sequence). V gave up 2 bases and J gave up 5 bases, with 9 bases separating them. DNA of the CDR3: TGTGCCAGCAGTTTAGGGAGGGGAACTGAAGCTTTCTTT. This codes for CASSLGRGTEAFF.

The rearrangement links TRBV7-2 to TRBJ2-3, with D unclear. The germline V and J ends were trimmed by 4 bases and 3 bases, with 5 bases remaining between them. This CDR3 contains 12 residues. Germline-derived CDR1 and CDR2 are SGHTA and FQGNSA. CDR3 bases: TGTGCCAGCAGCTCCGTGACAGATACGCAGTATTTT. Its protein product is CASSSVTDTQYF.

In its sample, this clone was seen a few times. The chain is built from TRBV19 and TRBJ1-5; perhaps TRBD1 as D (5 bases). Per germline, CDR1 LNHDA and CDR2 SQIVND (reference sequence). Trimming cost V 3 bases and J 5 bases, with 11 bases left between them. The CDR3 has 14 amino acids. CDR3 protein: CASSIQGWDQPQHF. In DNA form, the CDR3 reads TGTGCCAGTAGTATTCAGGGATGGGATCAGCCCCAGCATTTT.

This clone has just a few counts. This chain joins TRBV29-1 and TRBJ1-2; D remains unclear. With 0 bases removed from V and 2 bases from J, the gap between germline ends came to 22 bases. Per germline, CDR1 SQVTM and CDR2 ANQGSEA. This CDR3 region has 18 residues. The CDR3 nucleotides are TGCAGCGTTGAAGATCAAATCTTCGCCGGCAGGAGAAACTATGGCTACACCTTC. Residues: CSVEDQIFAGRRNYGYTF.

V gene TRBV27 combines with J gene TRBJ2-2; D is perhaps TRBD2 (6 bases). Germline values: CDR1 MNHEY, CDR2 SMNVEV (reference sequence). The V end was cut by 5 bases, the J end by 5 bases, with 9 bases between. CDR3 length equals 13 residues. CDR3 sequence (DNA): TGTGCCAGCAGTAGGGGACTTACCGGGGAGCTGTTTTTT. This codes for CASSRGLTGELFF.

This clone was seen more than once but under ten times. The chain links TRBV29-1 to TRBJ2-3; 12 bases are a match to TRBD2. V lost 4 bases and J lost 0; bases outside the gene matches: 11. The CDR3 has 18 residues. Germline CDR1 and CDR2: SQVTM and ANQGSEA. CDR3 sequence (DNA): TGCAGCGTTGCTCAGCTAGCGGGGGGGCTGGGAAGCACAGATACGCAGTATTTT. Its protein product is CSVAQLAGGLGSTDTQYF.

J is TRBJ1-2 and V is TRBV4-1; tentatively, D is TRBD1 (5 bases). Per the germline V gene, CDR1 is MGHRA and CDR2 is YSYEKL. This CDR3 region has 15 residues. The ends were cut back, 6 bases at V and 2 bases at J, with 16 bases in the middle. CDR3 nucleotides: TGCGCCAGCAGGCACATGGGACTAGGGAACTATGGCTACACCTTC. Residues: CASRHMGLGNYGYTF.

This chain connects TRBV5-4 to TRBJ1-2; D might be TRBD1 (5 bases). CDR1 and CDR2 (germline): SGHNT, YYREEE (reference sequence). The CDR3 length is 14 residues. V shed 1 base and J shed 4 bases, with 11 bases lying between them. This CDR3 is CASSLFGGVYGYTF. In DNA, the CDR3 is TGTGCCAGCAGCTTGTTCGGGGGTGTCTATGGCTACACCTTC.

The chain couples TRBV2 to TRBJ2-5; the D gene is possibly TRBD1 (5 bases). Germline V CDR1 and CDR2: SNHLY, FYNNEI. The germline V and J ends were trimmed by 6 bases and 5 bases, with 13 bases remaining between them. The CDR3 totals 13 residues. DNA of the CDR3: TGTGCCAGCAGAGCAGGGTTCGTGGAGACCCAGTACTTC. Protein sequence: CASRAGFVETQYF.

This clone was observed a few times. The chain links TRBV29-1 to TRBJ2-1; maybe TRBD1 (6 bases). The V end lost 5 bases, the J end lost 8 bases, and 13 bases lay between the germline ends. Germline values: CDR1 SQVTM, CDR2 ANQGSEA. The CDR3 length is 12 residues. CDR3 nucleotides: TGCAGCGTTAGGACAGCGGCTTATGAGCAGTTCTTC. Its translation is CSVRTAAYEQFF.

The chain carries TRBV4-2 and TRBJ2-1; maybe TRBD2 (5 bases). Between the trimmed V and J ends, which lost 0 bases and 6 bases, there was a span of 9 bases. Germline CDR1 reads LGHNA; CDR2 reads YNFKEQ. The CDR3 is made up of 14 amino acids. CDR3 residues: CASSQDGLANEQFF. CDR3 bases: TGTGCCAGCAGCCAAGATGGACTTGCCAATGAGCAGTTCTTC.

The chain uses TRBV5-6 and TRBJ2-5; no firm D call. The germline V gene has CDR1 SGHDT and CDR2 YYEEEE. This CDR3 is built from 13 residues. The V end was cut by 3 bases, the J end by 2 bases, with 8 bases between. CDR3: CASSSARQETQYF. The DNA of the CDR3 is TGTGCCAGCAGCTCGGCCCGACAAGAGACCCAGTACTTC.

On this clone itself: The sample carries other DNA sequences with the same CDR3. The J gene is TRBJ2-2, the V gene TRBV29-1; 7 bases are a match to TRBD1. V lost 4 bases, J lost 0 bases, and 2 bases stayed unmatched. The germline gives CDR1 SQVTM, CDR2 ANQGSEA. The CDR3 has 14 amino acids. The CDR3 sequence: CSVGQGANTGELFF. For the CDR3, the DNA is TGCAGCGTTGGTCAGGGGGCGAACACCGGGGAGCTGTTTTTT.

This clone was picked up one time. The J gene is TRBJ2-1, the V gene TRBV29-1; TRBD1 might be the D (5 bases). This CDR3 is built from 14 residues. The V gene's germline CDR1 is SQVTM and CDR2 ANQGSEA. The V gene lost 3 bases and the J gene lost 5 bases, with 14 bases spanning the gap. The CDR3: CSVDRGQRDNEQFF. CDR3 nucleotides: TGCAGCGTTGATAGGGGTCAGCGAGACAATGAGCAGTTCTTC.

The chain combines TRBV30 with TRBJ1-4, with D perhaps TRBD1 (6 bases). The CDR3 consists of 16 residues. Trimming cost V 1 base and J 2 bases, with 14 bases left between them. The germline gives CDR1 GTSNPN, CDR2 SVGIG (reference sequence). CDR3 DNA: TGTGCCTGGAGTGCCCGGAGGGGGGGCACTAATGAAAAACTGTTTTTT. Translated, it gives CAWSARRGGTNEKLFF.